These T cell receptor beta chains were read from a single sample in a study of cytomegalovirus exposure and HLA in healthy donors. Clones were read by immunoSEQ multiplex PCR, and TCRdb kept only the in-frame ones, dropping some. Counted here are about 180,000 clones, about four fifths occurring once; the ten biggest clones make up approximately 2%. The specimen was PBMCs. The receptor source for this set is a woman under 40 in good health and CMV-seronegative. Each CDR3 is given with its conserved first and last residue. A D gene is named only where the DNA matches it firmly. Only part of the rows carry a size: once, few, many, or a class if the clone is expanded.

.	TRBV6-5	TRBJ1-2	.	TGTGCCAGCAGTTACTCGGGGGCAGGGATCGATGGCTACACCTTC	CASSYSGAGIDGYTF
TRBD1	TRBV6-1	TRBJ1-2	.	TGTGCCAGCAGCCTTGGACAGGGATGGTATGGCTACACCTTC	CASSLGQGWYGYTF
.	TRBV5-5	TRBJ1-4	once	TGTGCCAGCGCAGGCCCAGGGTCAACTAATGAAAAACTGTTTTTT	CASAGPGSTNEKLFF
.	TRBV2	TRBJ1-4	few	TGTGCCAGCAGTGACGGGGGAACTAATGAAAAACTGTTTTTT	CASSDGGTNEKLFF
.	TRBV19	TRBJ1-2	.	TGTGCCAGTAGTATCTCCGGGGAAAATGGCTACACCTTC	CASSISGENGYTF
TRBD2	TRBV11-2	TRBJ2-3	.	TGTGCCAGCAGCCTAAACGGGGGGAGTAATACGCAGTATTTT	CASSLNGGSNTQYF
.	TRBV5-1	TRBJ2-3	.	TGCGCCAGCAGCGCAGTTGAGGGGGGCACAGATACGCAGTATTTT	CASSAVEGGTDTQYF
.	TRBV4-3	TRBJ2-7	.	TGCGCCAGCAGCCAAGAACGAGGTTCACGGGTGTCCTACGAGCAGTACTTC	CASSQERGSRVSYEQYF
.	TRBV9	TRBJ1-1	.	TGTGCCAGCAGCGTAGCTCCCCGAGGCACTGAAGCTTTCTTT	CASSVAPRGTEAFF
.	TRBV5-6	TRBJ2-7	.	TGTGCCAGCAGCTTGGCCTACGGCTACGAGCAGTACTTC	CASSLAYGYEQYF
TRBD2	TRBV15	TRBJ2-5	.	TGTGCCACCAGCAGAGATTTGACTAGCGGGAAGACCCAGTACTTC	CATSRDLTSGKTQYF
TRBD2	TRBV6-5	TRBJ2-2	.	TGTGCCAGCAGTTCGCCGGGGGGTGGTACCGGGGAGCTGTTTTTT	CASSSPGGGTGELFF
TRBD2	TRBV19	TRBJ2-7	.	TGTGCCAGTAGTATGGGGCTAGCGGGGTACGGCGAGCAGTACTTC	CASSMGLAGYGEQYF
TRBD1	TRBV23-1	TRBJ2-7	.	TGCGCCAGCAGTCAAGGATCCGGGACAGGGAGCTCCTACGAGCAGTACTTC	CASSQGSGTGSSYEQYF
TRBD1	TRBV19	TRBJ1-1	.	TGTGCCAGCGGAGCAGGGGGCAAGGGGAACACTGAAGCTTTCTTT	CASGAGGKGNTEAFF
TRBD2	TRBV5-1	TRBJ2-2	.	TGCGCCAGCAGCTTGGCGGAGACTAGCTTATCCGGGGAGCTGTTTTTT	CASSLAETSLSGELFF
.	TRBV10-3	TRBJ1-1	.	TGTGCCATCATGGGGGGGGACACTGAAGCTTTCTTT	CAIMGGDTEAFF
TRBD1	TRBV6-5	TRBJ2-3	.	TGTGCCAGCAGTTCCGGGACAGGAATGGGTACGCAGTATTTT	CASSSGTGMGTQYF
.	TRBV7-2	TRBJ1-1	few	TGTGCCAGCAGCCAGAACACTGAAGCTTTCTTT	CASSQNTEAFF
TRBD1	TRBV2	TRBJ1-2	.	TGTGCCAGCAGTGAATCTAGACAGGGGGCTGGCTACACCTTC	CASSESRQGAGYTF
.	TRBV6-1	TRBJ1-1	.	TGTGCCAGCAGTGTTCTTCTAGGAAGATCGAACACTGAAGCTTTCTTT	CASSVLLGRSNTEAFF
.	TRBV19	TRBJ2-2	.	TGTGCCAGTAGCCAGGGTAGTAAGTGGGACACCGGGGAGCTGTTTTTT	CASSQGSKWDTGELFF
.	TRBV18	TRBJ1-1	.	TGTGCCAGCTCACCAGGGACCGGGGGGGAGAACACTGAAGCTTTCTTT	CASSPGTGGENTEAFF
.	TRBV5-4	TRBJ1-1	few	TGTGCCAGCAGCTTGGAACAGAGCAACACTGAAGCTTTCTTT	CASSLEQSNTEAFF
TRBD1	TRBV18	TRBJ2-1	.	TGTGCCAGCTCACCTATGACAGGGATAAATGAGCAGTTCTTC	CASSPMTGINEQFF
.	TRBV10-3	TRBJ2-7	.	TGTGCCATCAGTTTTATCAGGGGATCCGGGAAGAACGAGCAGTACTTC	CAISFIRGSGKNEQYF
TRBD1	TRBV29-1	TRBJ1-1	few	TGCAGCGTTGCGACAGGGGGGAAAGCTTTCTTT	CSVATGGKAFF
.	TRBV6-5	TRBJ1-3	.	TGTGCCAGCAGTTACTCGAGAGGCTCTGGAAACACCATATATTTT	CASSYSRGSGNTIYF
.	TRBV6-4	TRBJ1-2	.	TGTGCCAGCAGTGAGGGGGGAGCTAACTATGGCTACACCTTC	CASSEGGANYGYTF
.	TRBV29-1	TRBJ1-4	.	TGCAGCGTTGTCTCTTTAAGGGGCTCTTTCAGGAAACTGTTTTTT	CSVVSLRGSFRKLFF
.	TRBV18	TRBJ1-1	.	TGTGCCAGCTCACCTTGGCAGAACACTGAAGCTTTCTTT	CASSPWQNTEAFF
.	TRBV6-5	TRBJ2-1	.	TGTGCCAGCAGTTACCCCGAGAGGGTCCATGAGCAGTTCTTC	CASSYPERVHEQFF
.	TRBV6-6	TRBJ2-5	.	TGTGCCAGCAGTTCTAAAGAGACCCAGTACTTC	CASSSKETQYF
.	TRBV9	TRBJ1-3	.	TGTGCCAGCAGCGTAGCACGGGTACCGGCCCCCATATATTTT	CASSVARVPAPIYF
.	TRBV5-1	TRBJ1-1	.	TGCGCCAGCAGCTTGGTAGGCGGGAGAAACACTGAAGCTTTCTTT	CASSLVGGRNTEAFF
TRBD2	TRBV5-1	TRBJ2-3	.	TGCGCCAGCAGCCGGCTCGGGCGGGGGGGCGCAGATACGCAGTATTTT	CASSRLGRGGADTQYF
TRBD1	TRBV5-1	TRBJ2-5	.	TGCGCCAGCAGCTGGGACAGGGCCCAAGAGACCCAGTACTTC	CASSWDRAQETQYF
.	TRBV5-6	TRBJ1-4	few	TGTGCCAGCAGCTTCGGACAGCCTCGTGAAAAACTGTTTTTT	CASSFGQPREKLFF
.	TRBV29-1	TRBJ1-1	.	TGCAGCGTTCTCAGGGCCCCCCTAACTGAAGCTTTCTTT	CSVLRAPLTEAFF
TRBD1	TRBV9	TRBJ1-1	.	TGTGCCAGCAGCCCACCCGACAGGGCCTCTGAAGCTTTCTTT	CASSPPDRASEAFF
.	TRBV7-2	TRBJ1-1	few	TGTGCCAGCAGCTCAGGTTTTCAGGGGAACACTGAAGCTTTCTTT	CASSSGFQGNTEAFF
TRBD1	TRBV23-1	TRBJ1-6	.	TGCGCCAGCAGGACATCCAAGACAGGGAGACCTACCTATAATTCACCCCTCCACTTT	CASRTSKTGRPTYNSPLHF
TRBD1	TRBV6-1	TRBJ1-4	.	TGTGCCAGCAGTGAAGGGACAGGGTCTGAAAAACTGTTTTTT	CASSEGTGSEKLFF
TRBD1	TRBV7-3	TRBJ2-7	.	TGTGCCAGCAGCTTAACGCGGACAGGGGGCGCCGAGCAGTACTTC	CASSLTRTGGAEQYF
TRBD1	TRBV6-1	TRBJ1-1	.	TGTGCCAGCAGTGAAGACAGGGGGAGAACTGAAGCTTTCTTT	CASSEDRGRTEAFF
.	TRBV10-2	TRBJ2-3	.	TGCGCCAGCAGTGATCTTGATACGCAGTATTTT	CASSDLDTQYF